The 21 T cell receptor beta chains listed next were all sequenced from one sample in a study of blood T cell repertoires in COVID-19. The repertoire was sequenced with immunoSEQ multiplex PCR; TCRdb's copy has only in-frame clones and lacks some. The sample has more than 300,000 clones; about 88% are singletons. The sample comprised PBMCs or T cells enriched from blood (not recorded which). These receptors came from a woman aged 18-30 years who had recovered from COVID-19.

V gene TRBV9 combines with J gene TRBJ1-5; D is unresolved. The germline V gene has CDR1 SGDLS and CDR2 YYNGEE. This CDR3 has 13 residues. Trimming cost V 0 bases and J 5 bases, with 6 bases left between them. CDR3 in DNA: TGTGCCAGCAGCGTAGACCCGGATCAGCCCCAGCATTTT. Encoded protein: CASSVDPDQPQHF.

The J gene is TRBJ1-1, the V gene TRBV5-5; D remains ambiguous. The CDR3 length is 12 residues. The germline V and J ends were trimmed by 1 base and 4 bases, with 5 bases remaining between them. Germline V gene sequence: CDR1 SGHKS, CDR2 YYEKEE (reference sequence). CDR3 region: CASSLIGTEAFF. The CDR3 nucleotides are TGTGCCAGCAGCTTGATCGGCACTGAAGCTTTCTTT. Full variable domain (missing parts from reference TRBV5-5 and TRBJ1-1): DAGVTQSPTHLIKTRGQQVTLRCSPISGHKSVSWYQQVLGQGPQFIFQYYEKEERGRGNFPDRFSARQFPNYSSELNVNALLLGDSALYLCASSLIGTEAFFGQGTRLTVV.

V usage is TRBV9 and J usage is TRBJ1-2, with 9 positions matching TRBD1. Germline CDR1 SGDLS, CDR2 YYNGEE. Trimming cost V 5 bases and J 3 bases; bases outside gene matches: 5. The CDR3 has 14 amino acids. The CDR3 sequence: CASRATGGYYGYTF. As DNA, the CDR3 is TGTGCCAGCAGGGCGACAGGGGGGTACTATGGCTACACCTTC.

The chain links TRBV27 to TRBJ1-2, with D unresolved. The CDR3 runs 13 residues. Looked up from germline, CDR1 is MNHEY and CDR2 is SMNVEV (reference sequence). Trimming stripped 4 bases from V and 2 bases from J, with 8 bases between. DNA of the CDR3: TGTGCCAGCAGTTCCCGGGAAAACTATGGCTACACCTTC. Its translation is CASSSRENYGYTF.

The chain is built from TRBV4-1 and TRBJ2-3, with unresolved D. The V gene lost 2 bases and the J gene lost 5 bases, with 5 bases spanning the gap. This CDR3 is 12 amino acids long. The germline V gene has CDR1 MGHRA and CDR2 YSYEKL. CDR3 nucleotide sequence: TGCGCCAGCAGCCAACGGGTAGATACGCAGTATTTT. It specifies CASSQRVDTQYF.

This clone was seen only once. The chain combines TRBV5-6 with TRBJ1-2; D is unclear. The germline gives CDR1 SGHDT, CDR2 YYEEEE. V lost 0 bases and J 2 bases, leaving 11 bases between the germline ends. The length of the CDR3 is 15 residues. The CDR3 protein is CASSLAGEFNYGYTF. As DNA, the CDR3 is TGTGCCAGCAGCTTGGCCGGGGAATTCAACTATGGCTACACCTTC.

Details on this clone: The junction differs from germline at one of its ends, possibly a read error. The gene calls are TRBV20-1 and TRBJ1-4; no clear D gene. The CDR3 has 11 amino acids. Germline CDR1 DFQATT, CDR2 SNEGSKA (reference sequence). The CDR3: CSTSAGLGIVF. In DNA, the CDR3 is TGCAGTACCTCCGCGGGTCTCGGGATCGTTTTT.

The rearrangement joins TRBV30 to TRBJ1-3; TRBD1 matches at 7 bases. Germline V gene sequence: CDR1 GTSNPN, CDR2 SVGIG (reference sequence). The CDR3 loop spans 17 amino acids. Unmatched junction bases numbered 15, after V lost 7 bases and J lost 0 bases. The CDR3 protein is CAYWDSPKPPSGNTIYF. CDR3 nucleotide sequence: TGTGCCTATTGGGACAGTCCCAAGCCACCCTCTGGAAACACCATATATTTT. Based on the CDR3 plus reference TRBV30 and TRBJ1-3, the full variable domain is SQTIHQWPATLVQPVGSPLSLECTVEGTSNPNLYWYRQAAGRGLQLLFYSVGIGQISSEVPQNLSASRPQDRQFILSSKKLLLSDSGFYLCAYWDSPKPPSGNTIYFGEGSWLTVV.

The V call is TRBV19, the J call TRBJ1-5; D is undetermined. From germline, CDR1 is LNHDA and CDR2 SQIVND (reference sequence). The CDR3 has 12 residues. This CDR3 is CDSRGSNQPQHF. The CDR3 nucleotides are TGTGATTCGCGGGGTAGCAATCAGCCCCAGCATTTT.

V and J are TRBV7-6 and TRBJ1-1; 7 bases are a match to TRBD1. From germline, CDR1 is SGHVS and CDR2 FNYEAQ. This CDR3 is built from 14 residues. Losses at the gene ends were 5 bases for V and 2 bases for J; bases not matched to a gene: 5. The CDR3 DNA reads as TGTGCCAGCAGCCAATACAGGGGAAACACTGAAGCTTTCTTT. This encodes CASSQYRGNTEAFF.

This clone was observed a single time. The CDR3 reads CASSLGGGVSVGELFF. As DNA, the CDR3 is TGTGCCAGCAGCTTAGGAGGGGGCGTGAGTGTCGGGGAGCTGTTTTTT. The chain recombines TRBV7-9 with TRBJ2-2, with 7 bases matching TRBD1. V lost 1 base, J lost 7 bases, and 9 bases stayed unmatched. CDR1 and CDR2 from the germline V gene are SEHNR and FQNEAQ (reference sequence). The CDR3 runs to 16 residues.

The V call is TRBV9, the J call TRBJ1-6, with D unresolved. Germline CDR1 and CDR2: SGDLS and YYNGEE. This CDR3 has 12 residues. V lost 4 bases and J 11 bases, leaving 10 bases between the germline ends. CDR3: CASSPSGAPLHF. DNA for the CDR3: TGTGCCAGCAGCCCTTCCGGGGCACCCCTCCACTTT.

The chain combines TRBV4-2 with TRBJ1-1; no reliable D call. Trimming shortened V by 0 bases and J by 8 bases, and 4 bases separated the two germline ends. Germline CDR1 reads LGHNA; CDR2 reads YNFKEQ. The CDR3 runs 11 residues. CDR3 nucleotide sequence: TGTGCCAGCAGCCAAGAACTCGAAGCTTTCTTT. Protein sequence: CASSQELEAFF.

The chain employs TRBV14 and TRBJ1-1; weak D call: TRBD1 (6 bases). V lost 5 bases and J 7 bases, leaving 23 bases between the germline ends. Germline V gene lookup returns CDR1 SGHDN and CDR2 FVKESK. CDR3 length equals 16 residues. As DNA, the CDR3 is TGTGCCAGCAGCGAACGCGGGGGGGCAGGTCTCGGTGAAGCTTTCTTT. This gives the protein CASSERGGAGLGEAFF.

The DNA for the CDR3 is TGCAGCGCCGGGGACAGGGGGCAAAGCTATGGCTACACCTTC. Protein product: CSAGDRGQSYGYTF. The chain uses TRBV29-1 and TRBJ1-2, with 12 positions matching TRBD1. The ends lost 7 bases at V and 4 bases at J; junction bases unmatched: 7. The CDR3 totals 14 residues. In germline, CDR1 is SQVTM, CDR2 ANQGSEA.

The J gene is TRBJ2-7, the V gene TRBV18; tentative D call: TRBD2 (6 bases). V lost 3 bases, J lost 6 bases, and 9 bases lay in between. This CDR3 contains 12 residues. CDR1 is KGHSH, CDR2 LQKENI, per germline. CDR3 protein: CASSPYGGEQYF. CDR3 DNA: TGTGCCAGCTCACCGTACGGGGGCGAGCAGTACTTC.

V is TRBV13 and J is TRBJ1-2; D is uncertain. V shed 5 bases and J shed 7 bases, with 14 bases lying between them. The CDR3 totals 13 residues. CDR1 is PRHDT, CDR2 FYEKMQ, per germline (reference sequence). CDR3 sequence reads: CASSPRVWSGYTF. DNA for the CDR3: TGTGCCAGCAGCCCCCGGGTGTGGAGTGGCTACACCTTC. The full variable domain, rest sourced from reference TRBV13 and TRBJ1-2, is AAGVIQSPRHLIKEKRETATLKCYPIPRHDTVYWYQQGPGQDPQFLISFYEKMQSDKGSIPDRFSAQQFSDYHSELNMSSLELGDSALYFCASSPRVWSGYTFGSGTRLTVV.

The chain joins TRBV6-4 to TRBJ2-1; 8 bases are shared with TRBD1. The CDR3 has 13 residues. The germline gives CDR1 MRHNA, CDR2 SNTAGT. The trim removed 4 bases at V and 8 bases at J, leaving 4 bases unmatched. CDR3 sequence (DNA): TGTGCCAGCAGTGGGACAGGGTACGATGAGCAGTTCTTC. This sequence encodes CASSGTGYDEQFF.

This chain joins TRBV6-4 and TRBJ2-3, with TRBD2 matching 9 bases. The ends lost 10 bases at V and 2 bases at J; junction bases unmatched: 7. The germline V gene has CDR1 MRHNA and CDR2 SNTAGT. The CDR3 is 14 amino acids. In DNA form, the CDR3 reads TGTGCCACCCGGACTAGCGCGGTCACAGATACGCAGTATTTT. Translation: CATRTSAVTDTQYF.

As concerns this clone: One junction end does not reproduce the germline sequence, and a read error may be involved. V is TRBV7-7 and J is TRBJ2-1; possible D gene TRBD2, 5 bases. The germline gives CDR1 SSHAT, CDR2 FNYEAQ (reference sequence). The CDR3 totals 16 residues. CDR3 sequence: CASSLDLGVSYNEQFF. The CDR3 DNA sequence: TGTGCTAGCAGCTTAGACCTCGGGGTCTCCTACAATGAGCAGTTCTTC. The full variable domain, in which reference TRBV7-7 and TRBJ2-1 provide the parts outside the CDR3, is GAGVSQSPRYKVTKRGQDVTLRCDPISSHATLYWYQQALGQGPEFLTYFNYEAQPDKSGLPSDRFSAERPEGSISTLTIQRTEQRDSAMYRCASSLDLGVSYNEQFFGPGTRLTVL.

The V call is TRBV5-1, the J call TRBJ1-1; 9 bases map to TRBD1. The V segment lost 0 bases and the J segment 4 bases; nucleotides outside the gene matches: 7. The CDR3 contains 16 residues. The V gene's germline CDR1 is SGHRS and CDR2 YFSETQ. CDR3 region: CASSLDRQGDGTEAFF. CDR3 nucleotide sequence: TGCGCCAGCAGCTTGGATAGACAGGGGGATGGCACTGAAGCTTTCTTT.